This T cell receptor (beta chain) was identified during a study of cytomegalovirus exposure and HLA in healthy donors. General study findings and limits: Across donors, most TCRs were seen rarely, yet some public ones were widespread. It was approximately 150 TCR beta chains that were listed as cytomegalovirus-associated. In vitro testing confirmed a few CMV-associated chains as specific for CMV antigens.

This table comes from immunoSEQ multiplex PCR, and its TCRdb copy is limited to in-frame clones, with some not included. This table holds about 82,000 clones, 85% to 95% found once. About this clone itself: Its antigen is not identified.

The CDR3 has 18 amino acids. The sequenced sample consisted of PBMCs. The rearrangement uses TRBV12-2 and TRBJ2-2; TRBD2 is the table's D call and was not checked against the DNA. TRBV12-2 is assigned pseudogene status. The receptor comes from a man younger than 35 in good health and CMV-seronegative. Here the CDR3 reads CASRLGSGRGTNTGELFF. The CDR3 DNA is TGTGCAAGTCGCTTAGGGAGTGGGAGAGGGACGAACACCGGGGAGCTGTTTTTT.